This TCR beta chain stems from a study of cytomegalovirus exposure and HLA in healthy donors. Germline lookup yields CDR1 SGHTA and CDR2 FQGNSA. The CDR3 covers 19 residues. V shed 1 base and J shed 3 bases, with 23 bases lying between them. Some clones are missing from TCRdb's copy, which holds only in-frame ones; the method was immunoSEQ multiplex PCR. Among approximately 120,000 clones listed, around 94% were seen once. The genes are TRBV7-2 and TRBJ2-3; the D is unclear. The source material was PBMCs. The TCR originated in a woman under 30 in good health and CMV-seronegative. This CDR3 reads CASSLDLGMVGEITDTQYF. CDR3 nucleotide sequence: TGTGCCAGCAGCTTAGACCTAGGCATGGTCGGAGAAATAACAGATACGCAGTATTTT.